This T cell receptor beta chain was profiled in a study of T-cell reconstitution after alpha-beta-depleted transplantation in children. Study outcomes and limitations: One year after transplant, T-cell counts and diversity came mostly from newly produced T cells. Expanded clones from the graft, numbering several hundred, reportedly supplied alpha-beta T cells about two months after transplant.

A few counts support this clonotype. No antigen is known for it. Trimming shortened V by 6 bases and J by 3 bases, and 13 bases separated the two germline ends. In germline, CDR1 is MNHEY, CDR2 SMNVEV (reference sequence). This CDR3 has 14 residues. During its preparation, the TCRbeta library received unique molecular identifiers. TCRdb analysed the PCR reads with MiXCR anew, one entry per CDR3 protein. Here the sample spans roughly 120,000 distinct CDR3 sequences, around 10% being singletons. The input for sequencing was PBMCs, taken before TCRalphabeta/CD19-depleted stem cell transplant. The chain employs TRBV27 and TRBJ2-3, with D possibly being TRBD1 (6 bases). This TCR was sampled from a boy between 2 and 10 years old with acute lymphoblastic leukemia, due to receive a stem cell transplant. The CDR3 is CASRIQGNTDTQYF. The CDR3 bases are TGTGCCAGCAGGATACAGGGCAATACAGATACGCAGTATTTT.